The clone carrying this T cell receptor beta chain was recorded only once. The source of the sample is a study of blood T cell repertoires in COVID-19. Study at large: Sources were T cells, B-cell-depleted T cells, or PBMCs; the material itself was cDNA or gDNA.

In the authors' workflow: Estimation of nucleated cell counts relied on the amplification of reference gene primers. The repertoire was sequenced with immunoSEQ multiplex PCR; TCRdb's copy has only in-frame clones and lacks some. The DNA was the basis for D and trimming; V, J and clone size are from that table. The sample gives 120,000 to 150,000 clones, about three quarters of which show up once; under 15% is in the top ten. Germline V gene data show CDR1 as KGHSH and CDR2 as LQKENI. Trimming left V 3 bases short and J 2 bases short, with 12 bases between. The CDR3 covers 15 residues. V usage is TRBV18 and J usage is TRBJ2-3; TRBD2 is a possible D gene (5 bases). The material sequenced was peripheral blood. This TCR derives from a man at least 80 years old with acute or convalescent COVID-19. The CDR3 DNA sequence: TGTGCCAGCTCACCTGACATGAGGGTCACAGATACGCAGTATTTT. Protein: CASSPDMRVTDTQYF.